One sample yielded the 32 T cell receptor beta chains listed below, sequenced in a study of cytomegalovirus exposure and HLA in healthy donors. The PCR was carried out with 60 Vbeta primers and 13 Jbeta primers. Using immunoSEQ multiplex PCR, the repertoire was profiled, and TCRdb retains in-frame clones only, with some absent. The sample shows around 130,000 clones, 70% to 80% of them seen only once. Sequencing was performed on PBMCs. These receptors all come from a man aged 25-40 years in good health and CMV-seronegative.

This clone turned up a few times. The genes are TRBV5-1 and TRBJ2-2; 7 bases fit TRBD1. In germline, CDR1 is SGHRS, CDR2 YFSETQ. CDR3 length: 15 amino acids. The junction had 4 bases not matched to a gene; V was cut back by 4 bases and J by 1 base. In DNA form, the CDR3 reads TGCGCCAGCAGCCTGAGGGACAGGAACACCGGGGAGCTGTTTTTT. Translating gives CASSLRDRNTGELFF.

This clone was counted ten times or more. The V call is TRBV6-1, the J call TRBJ1-4; D is perhaps TRBD1 (6 bases). Germline V lookup: CDR1 MNHNS, CDR2 SASEGT. This CDR3 has 14 amino acids. Trimming left V 2 bases short and J 7 bases short, with 11 bases between. The CDR3 reads CASSESGRGEKLFF. In nucleotides, the CDR3 is TGTGCCAGCAGTGAATCGGGCAGGGGTGAAAAACTGTTTTTT.

The chain has TRBV19 and TRBJ2-1; a weak D match, TRBD2 (6 bases). Germline-derived CDR1 and CDR2 are LNHDA and SQIVND (reference sequence). V shed 7 bases and J shed 6 bases, with 16 bases lying between them. CDR3 size: 14 residues. The DNA of the CDR3 is TGTGCCAGTACCCTTTTCGGGAGCCTCAATGAGCAGTTCTTC. Translating it yields CASTLFGSLNEQFF.

The rearrangement joins TRBV27 to TRBJ1-2; TRBD1 aligns across 7 bases. The germline CDR1 and CDR2 sequences are MNHEY and SMNVEV (reference sequence). The CDR3 has 16 residues. V shed 5 bases, J shed 4 bases, and the junction held 13 bases outside the gene matches. CDR3 sequence: CASSPRQGYSGYGYTF. Written as DNA, the CDR3 is TGTGCCAGCAGTCCCCGACAGGGTTATTCGGGCTATGGCTACACCTTC.

The CDR3 bases are TGTGCCAGCAGTTCTAGCGGGACCAGCCTGTACAATGAGCAGTTCTTC. The encoded protein is CASSSSGTSLYNEQFF. The genes are TRBV7-9 and TRBJ2-1; 9 bases are a match to TRBD2. CDR3 length: 16 residues. Germline V lookup: CDR1 SEHNR, CDR2 FQNEAQ (reference sequence). The ends lost 6 bases at V and 4 bases at J; junction bases unmatched: 10.

The genes are TRBV29-1 and TRBJ2-7; 8 nucleotides agree with TRBD1. The CDR3 spans 13 residues. The J segment lost 6 bases and the V segment lost 7 bases, leaving 11 bases of the junction unmatched. CDR1 and CDR2 (germline): SQVTM, ANQGSEA. Here the CDR3 reads CSAIPTGVAEQYF. The CDR3 DNA follows: TGCAGCGCCATTCCGACAGGGGTGGCCGAGCAGTACTTC.

The chain joins TRBV6-5 to TRBJ1-5; 7 nucleotides line up with TRBD1. The germline gives CDR1 MNHEY, CDR2 SVGAGI. The CDR3 is 15 residues long. V gave up 5 bases and J gave up 4 bases; unmatched junction bases: 8. CDR3 loop: CASSPIWTGNQPQHF. The CDR3 DNA sequence: TGTGCCAGCAGTCCGATCTGGACAGGTAATCAGCCCCAGCATTTT.

The chain links TRBV30 to TRBJ2-7, with 7 bases that match TRBD1. Trimming cost V 5 bases and J 3 bases; bases outside gene matches: 10. The CDR3 is 14 residues long. The V gene's germline CDR1 is GTSNPN and CDR2 SVGIG (reference sequence). CDR3 amino acids: CAWAQGDRVYEQYF. CDR3 coding DNA: TGTGCCTGGGCCCAAGGGGACAGAGTCTACGAGCAGTACTTC.

This clone occurred once. The chain has TRBV29-1 and TRBJ1-5; D perhaps matches TRBD1 (5 bases). V lost 7 bases and J 4 bases, leaving 23 bases between the germline ends. Germline CDR1 and CDR2: SQVTM and ANQGSEA. The CDR3 sequence is 16 residues long. This chain's CDR3 is CSGAFHRGEWNQPQHF. The CDR3 region has the DNA TGCAGCGGGGCGTTTCATAGGGGCGAGTGGAATCAGCCCCAGCATTTT.

The chain links TRBV13 to TRBJ1-2; 9 bases agree with TRBD1. Germline CDR1 and CDR2: PRHDT and FYEKMQ (reference sequence). The CDR3 has 14 amino acids. With 0 bases clipped from V and 4 bases from J, the junction kept 0 bases outside the gene matches. CDR3: CASSLGTGGYGYTF. CDR3 bases: TGTGCCAGCAGCTTAGGGACAGGGGGCTATGGCTACACCTTC.

To note about this clone: One end of the junction fails to match germline, which may point to a read error. This chain links TRBV5-4 with TRBJ1-2, with 8 bases identical to TRBD1. The length of the CDR3 is 20 residues. Germline CDR1 and CDR2: SGHNT and YYREEE (reference sequence). The CDR3 DNA is TGTGCCAGCAGGTTGGGGACAGCTGGGACAGGAACACCCCTTGCCTATGGCTACACCTTC. Its protein is CASRLGTAGTGTPLAYGYTF. Variable domain in full (rest from reference TRBV5-4 and TRBJ1-2): ETGVTQSPTHLIKTRGQQVTLRCSSQSGHNTVSWYQQALGQGPQFIFQYYREEENGRGNFPPRFSGLQFPNYSSELNVNALELDDSALYLCASRLGTAGTGTPLAYGYTFGSGTRLTVV.

This rearrangement joins TRBV4-2 to TRBJ1-4, with TRBD1 matching 11 bases. Germline V gives CDR1 LGHNA, CDR2 YNFKEQ. V trimming: 4 bases; J trimming: 2 bases; junction bases outside the gene matches: 3. The CDR3 extends over 16 amino acids. The CDR3 loop reads CASSLGQGATNEKLFF. In DNA form, the CDR3 reads TGTGCCAGCAGCCTCGGACAGGGGGCTACTAATGAAAAACTGTTTTTT.

V usage is TRBV7-2 and J usage is TRBJ2-1; the D gene is possibly TRBD2 (5 bases). In germline, CDR1 is SGHTA, CDR2 FQGNSA. V lost 5 bases to trimming and J lost 5 bases, with 22 bases between them. The CDR3 loop spans 17 amino acids. This chain's CDR3 is CASSREVGLAADNEQFF. CDR3 sequence (DNA): TGTGCCAGCAGCCGCGAGGTAGGGCTAGCAGCCGACAATGAGCAGTTCTTC. The full variable domain, rest sourced from reference TRBV7-2 and TRBJ2-1, is GAGVSQSPSNKVTEKGKDVELRCDPISGHTALYWYRQSLGQGLEFLIYFQGNSAPDKSGLPSDRFSAERTGGSVSTLTIQRTQQEDSAVYLCASSREVGLAADNEQFFGPGTRLTVL.

This clone came up many times. This chain uses TRBV7-9 with TRBJ1-1; no definite D call. Germline V lookup: CDR1 SEHNR, CDR2 FQNEAQ (reference sequence). CDR3 length equals 13 residues. Trimming pared 3 bases from V and 1 base from J, leaving 6 bases between. The CDR3 DNA is TGTGCCAGCAGCTTGAGTTCGAACACTGAAGCTTTCTTT. Its translation: CASSLSSNTEAFF.

This clone was detected once. The V call is TRBV6-1, the J call TRBJ1-3, with D possibly matching TRBD1 (5 bases). Looked up from germline, CDR1 is MNHNS and CDR2 is SASEGT. The ends were cut back, 1 base at V and 4 bases at J, with 8 bases in the middle. The CDR3 contains 14 residues. The CDR3 region is CASSEGSGGNTIYF. CDR3 nucleotides: TGTGCCAGCAGTGAAGGGTCAGGGGGAAACACCATATATTTT.

The chain carries TRBV6-1 and TRBJ2-7, with D possibly matching TRBD2 (5 bases). The CDR3 totals 13 residues. CDR1 MNHNS and CDR2 SASEGT come from the germline V gene. V lost 7 bases and J lost 2, with 12 bases in between. This CDR3 reads CASKPTGTYEQYF. The CDR3 DNA sequence: TGTGCCAGCAAACCAACGGGGACCTACGAGCAGTACTTC.

On this clone: One end of the junction fails to match germline, which may point to a read error. The chain uses TRBV7-7 and TRBJ2-7, with a possible D match to TRBD2 (5 bases). Germline loops: CDR1 SSHAT, CDR2 FNYEAQ (reference sequence). The CDR3 runs to 13 residues. CDR3 DNA sequence: TGTGCTAGCAGCTTAGTCGAGGGCTACGAGCAGTACTTC. Translation: CASSLVEGYEQYF.

This clone has only one observation. The chain carries TRBV7-2 and TRBJ2-1; D is undetermined. The V gene's germline CDR1 is SGHTA and CDR2 FQGNSA. Deletions cut 3 bases from V and 0 bases from J, with 9 bases between. The CDR3 loop spans 15 amino acids. CDR3 sequence reads: CASSFVPSSYNEQFF. The CDR3 coding sequence is TGTGCCAGCAGCTTTGTTCCCAGCTCCTACAATGAGCAGTTCTTC.

The genes are TRBV28 and TRBJ1-2, with 8 bases matching TRBD1. The CDR3 loop spans 15 amino acids. The ends lost 6 bases at V and 4 bases at J; junction bases unmatched: 10. Germline loops: CDR1 MDHEN, CDR2 SYDVKM. CDR3 nucleotide sequence: TGTGCCAGCAGGAACTCGGACAGGGCCCTCTATGGCTACACCTTC. It translates to CASRNSDRALYGYTF.

The chain has TRBV11-2 and TRBJ1-1, with unresolved D. The CDR3 has 15 residues. The V gene's germline CDR1 is SGHAT and CDR2 FQNNGV. V was pared by 0 bases and J by 2 bases, with 10 bases between. Written as DNA, the CDR3 is TGTGCCAGCAGCTTAGATCTGGGCCTTAACACTGAAGCTTTCTTT. As protein: CASSLDLGLNTEAFF.

The genes are TRBV30 and TRBJ1-4, with D unresolved. CDR1 GTSNPN and CDR2 SVGIG come from the germline V gene (reference sequence). V lost 1 base and J 0 bases, leaving 6 bases between the germline ends. The CDR3 extends over 14 amino acids. The CDR3 region has the DNA TGTGCCTGGAGTGACGGTGCAACTAATGAAAAACTGTTTTTT. Protein: CAWSDGATNEKLFF.

This clone occurred once. This sequence joins TRBV29-1 and TRBJ1-1; weak D call: TRBD1 (6 bases). The CDR3 sequence is 12 residues long. V was pared by 4 bases and J by 8 bases, with 14 bases between. The germline V gene has CDR1 SQVTM and CDR2 ANQGSEA. The chain's CDR3 is CSVGSGTPEAFF. CDR3 bases: TGCAGCGTTGGAAGCGGGACACCCGAAGCTTTCTTT.

The V call is TRBV4-1, the J call TRBJ1-6; D remains ambiguous. Germline V lookup: CDR1 MGHRA, CDR2 YSYEKL. Trimming took 0 bases from V and 13 from J, leaving 7 bases between them. This CDR3 contains 12 residues. CDR3 DNA sequence: TGCGCCAGCAGCCAAGATATAGCCCCCCTCCACTTT. Its translation: CASSQDIAPLHF.

A single count supports this clone. V and J are TRBV2 and TRBJ2-3; 9 bases map to TRBD1. CDR1 is SNHLY, CDR2 FYNNEI, per germline. The V gene end was trimmed by 6 bases and the J gene end by 5 bases; junction bases not matched to a gene: 6. This CDR3 region has 14 residues. This chain's CDR3 is CASRRTGVGDTQYF. CDR3 DNA sequence: TGTGCCAGCAGAAGGACAGGGGTGGGAGATACGCAGTATTTT. Supplemented by reference TRBV2 and TRBJ2-3, the full variable domain reads EPEVTQTPSHQVTQMGQEVILRCVPISNHLYFYWYRQILGQKVEFLVSFYNNEISEKSEIFDDQFSVERPDGSNFTLKIRSTKLEDSAMYFCASRRTGVGDTQYFGPGTRLTVL.

V usage is TRBV6-6 and J usage is TRBJ1-5; D is unclear. CDR3 length: 16 residues. Germline V gives CDR1 MNHNY, CDR2 SVGAGI (reference sequence). Trimming took off 5 bases at V and 2 bases at J, with 16 bases between the two ends. The CDR3 protein is CASSSYPTGGNQPQHF. As DNA, the CDR3 is TGTGCCAGCAGTAGCTACCCGACGGGTGGCAATCAGCCCCAGCATTTT.

This clone has more than one count but fewer than ten. This sequence joins TRBV4-3 and TRBJ2-3; 14 bases match TRBD2. With 0 bases clipped from V and 5 bases from J, the junction kept 4 bases outside the gene matches. There are 17 residues in the CDR3. Germline assignment: CDR1 LGHNA and CDR2 YSLEER. CDR3 loop: CASSQDSGLAGVDTQYF. CDR3 nucleotides: TGCGCCAGCAGCCAAGATTCGGGACTAGCGGGAGTAGATACGCAGTATTTT.

J is TRBJ2-3 and V is TRBV4-3, with D possibly matching TRBD2 (5 bases). V lost 1 base, J lost 4 bases, and 12 bases lay in between. The CDR3 contains 15 residues. The V gene's germline CDR1 is LGHNA and CDR2 YSLEER. The CDR3 region is CASSQGVQRADTQYF. CDR3 bases: TGCGCCAGCAGCCAAGGAGTCCAGAGGGCAGATACGCAGTATTTT.

The chain employs TRBV10-3 and TRBJ2-2; maybe TRBD2 (6 bases). V lost 3 bases, J lost 3 bases, and 14 bases lay in between. The CDR3 totals 16 residues. Germline CDR1 and CDR2: ENHRY and SYGVKD. The CDR3 bases are TGTGCCATCAGTGATCGAGGCGGGGTGGACACCGGGGAGCTGTTTTTT. Protein product: CAISDRGGVDTGELFF.

The genes are TRBV28 and TRBJ1-4, with TRBD1 matching 8 bases. Germline V gene sequence: CDR1 MDHEN, CDR2 SYDVKM. The V segment lost 6 bases and the J segment 3 bases; nucleotides outside the gene matches: 6. This CDR3 comprises 15 residues. CDR3 coding DNA: TGTGCCAGCAGCCTTCAGGGGGCTTCTAATGAAAAACTGTTTTTT. The encoded protein is CASSLQGASNEKLFF.

For the CDR3, the DNA is TGTGCCAGCAGCTTACTTGGCGGCTCCTATGGCTACACCTTC. It encodes CASSLLGGSYGYTF. V usage is TRBV7-2 and J usage is TRBJ1-2; D unresolved. This CDR3 spans 14 amino acids. CDR1 and CDR2 from the germline V gene are SGHTA and FQGNSA. Trimming stripped 2 bases from V and 4 bases from J, with 11 bases between.

The chain employs TRBV19 and TRBJ2-7; 8 nucleotides align to TRBD1. The CDR3 runs to 15 residues. V was clipped by 5 bases and J by 4 bases; unmatched bases: 10. Germline assignment: CDR1 LNHDA and CDR2 SQIVND (reference sequence). DNA for the CDR3: TGTGCCAGTAGTCTCCATGACAGGGGTGGATACGAGCAGTACTTC. Protein: CASSLHDRGGYEQYF.

The J gene is TRBJ2-7, the V gene TRBV5-1; 8 bases align to TRBD1. V lost 4 bases to trimming and J lost 2 bases; unmatched junction nucleotides: 5. The CDR3 extends over 14 amino acids. CDR1 is SGHRS and CDR2 is YFSETQ in the germline V gene. CDR3 sequence reads: CASSPTGQAYEQYF. The DNA of the CDR3 is TGCGCCAGCAGCCCAACGGGACAGGCCTACGAGCAGTACTTC.